These T cell receptor beta chains were read from a single sample in a study of siplizumab effects on memory and regulatory T cells. Profiling relied on immunoSEQ multiplex PCR, and the TCRdb table lists in-frame clones only, not all of them. The sample gives about 56,000 clones, just over 95% of which show up once; 0.85% to 1.4% is in the top ten. Sequenced: naive CD8+ T cells sorted from blood. These receptors originate from a human donor in good health. CDR3s include the opening cysteine and the closing phenylalanine or tryptophan. D genes are given only for firm matches. Clone size, where shown, is once, few, many, or a class for clones that have expanded.

>TRBD1|TRBV7-7|TRBJ2-5|.
TGTGCTAGCAGTTCGGGGACAGGGTTCGGGGAGACCCAGTACTTC
CASSSGTGFGETQYF
>.|TRBV10-2|TRBJ2-3|.
TGCGCCAGCAGTGACGTGCAACACTCATCGCGGGGGCAGTATTTT
CASSDVQHSSRGQYF
>.|TRBV28|TRBJ2-2|.
TGTGCCAGCAGTTTATTTCGGACTACGAACACCGGGGAGCTGTTTTTT
CASSLFRTTNTGELFF
>.|TRBV10-1|TRBJ2-7|.
TGCGCCAGCAGTGAGCGAACTGTGGGTGAGCAGTACTTC
CASSERTVGEQYF
>.|TRBV28|TRBJ2-7|.
TGTGCCAGCACCCCTGGGACACTCTACGAGCAGTACTTC
CASTPGTLYEQYF
>.|TRBV15|TRBJ2-1|once
TGTGCCACCAGCAGAGATTTGACGGAGTTGTTCTTC
CATSRDLTELFF
>TRBD2|TRBV7-9|TRBJ2-1|.
TGTGCCAGCAGCCCTAGCGGGAGTGGGAACAATGAGCAGTTCTTC
CASSPSGSGNNEQFF
>TRBD2|TRBV7-8|TRBJ2-5|.
TGTGCCAGCAGCCCCCGGGACTACCACCAAGAGACCCAGTACTTC
CASSPRDYHQETQYF
>TRBD1|TRBV5-1|TRBJ2-7|.
TGCGCCAGCAGCTACCGGACAGGAGTCTACGAGCAGTACTTC
CASSYRTGVYEQYF
>.|TRBV21-1|TRBJ2-5|.
TGTGCCAGCGGCAAATGTGCAGTAGAACAAGAGACCCAGTACTTC
CASGKCAVEQETQYF
>TRBD1|TRBV2|TRBJ1-5|.
TGTGCCAGCAGTGAATTGGGGACAGGGTATCAGCCCCAGCATTTT
CASSELGTGYQPQHF
>.|TRBV6-1|TRBJ1-3|.
TGTGCCAGCACTCTGACAGCCAGCTCTGGAAACACCATATATTTT
CASTLTASSGNTIYF
>.|TRBV7-9|TRBJ1-3|.
TGTGCCAGCAGCTCCCAACTAGGTCAGGGGCCTGGAAACACCATATATTTT
CASSSQLGQGPGNTIYF
>.|TRBV11-3|TRBJ2-4|.
TGTGCCAGCAAAGGACAGACAAACATTCAGTACTTC
CASKGQTNIQYF
>TRBD2|TRBV19|TRBJ2-1|.
TGTGCCAGTAGTATCATGACTAGCGGGGACAATGAGCAGTTCTTC
CASSIMTSGDNEQFF
>.|TRBV27|TRBJ1-4|.
TGTGCCAGCAGTCAACAGCCCCTTGGGGAAAAACTGTTTTTT
CASSQQPLGEKLFF
>.|TRBV5-5|TRBJ1-1|.
TGTGCCAGCAGCTTAGAAGGGTCTGAAGCTTTCTTT
CASSLEGSEAFF
>.|TRBV5-1|TRBJ2-6|once
TGCGCCAGCAGCTTGTGGACACGCAGCTCTGGGGCCAACGTCCTGACTTTC
CASSLWTRSSGANVLTF
>.|TRBV27|TRBJ1-5|.
TGTGCCAGCTCAGGGCGCACTAATCAGCCCCAGCATTTT
CASSGRTNQPQHF
>.|TRBV11-3|TRBJ1-1|.
TGTGCCAGCAGCTGGGGGGGGAACACTGAAGCTTTCTTT
CASSWGGNTEAFF
>TRBD2|TRBV6-6|TRBJ2-7|once
TGTGCCAGCCGAGCGGGAGTAGATGACGAGCAGTACTTC
CASRAGVDDEQYF
>.|TRBV6-1|TRBJ1-1|.
TGTGCCAGCAGTGAAGGGGCTTTAGAAGCTTTCTTT
CASSEGALEAFF
>.|TRBV5-1|TRBJ2-5|few
TGCGCCAGCAGCAGGACAGGAGGGGAGACCCAGTACTTC
CASSRTGGETQYF
>.|TRBV27|TRBJ1-3|.
TGTGCCAGCAGTTCCGAGGGTATCTCTGGAAACACCATATATTTT
CASSSEGISGNTIYF